The clone carrying this T cell receptor (beta chain) was seen just once. Germline CDR1 and CDR2: LGHNA and YNFKEQ. CDR3 size: 16 residues. With V trimmed by 0 bases and J by 5 bases, 4 bases remained unmatched. These data originate in a study of blood T cell repertoires in COVID-19. The overall study: Some COVID-19 samples were acute and others convalescent; all came from the United States, Italy and Spain.

The repertoire was sequenced with immunoSEQ multiplex PCR; TCRdb's copy has only in-frame clones and lacks some. The sample carries approximately 440,000 clones, less than 95% recorded once. The participants were between roughly 18 and 100 years old and came from 24 US areas. Cohort assignment relied on participant-reported clinical history. Two negative PCRs, clearance, or symptom resolution were required of recovered Cohort 3 donors. The genes are TRBV4-2 and TRBJ2-4; 10 nucleotides line up with TRBD1. The sample taken for sequencing was PBMCs or T cells enriched from blood (not recorded which). This TCR derives from a man aged 18 to 29 who had recovered from COVID-19. In DNA form, the CDR3 reads TGTGCCAGCAGCCAAGATTACGGGACAGGGGAAAACATTCAGTACTTC. Protein: CASSQDYGTGENIQYF.